A selection of T cell receptor beta chains follows, all from one sample in a study of vaccination effects on CD4 cells after COVID-19. Only in-frame clones appear in the TCRdb table, and some are missing; sequencing was by immunoSEQ multiplex PCR. The repertoire holds under 25,000 clones, 81% seen once, with about 5.3% in the top ten. What these receptors recognize is not known. The source was CD4+ T cells from PBMCs cultured with SARS-CoV-2 spike peptides, collected after COVID-19 vaccination. Source of these receptors: a human donor who received a COVID-19 vaccine. Some clones in this sample may be carry-over from other donors' samples. Each CDR3 is given with its conserved first and last residue. The D gene is left open where the match is weak. Rows may omit the clone size; those that give it use once, few, many or a size class.

d_gene | abundance | j_gene | v_gene | CDR3nt | CDR3aa
TRBD1 | . | TRBJ1-1 | TRBV7-3 | TGTGCCAGCAGCTTACAGGGGGCGTCCACTGAAGCTTTCTTT | CASSLQGASTEAFF
. | . | TRBJ2-2 | TRBV7-2 | TGTGCCAGCAGCCAAGGGCGGCAGCCGAACACCGGGGAGCTGTTTTTT | CASSQGRQPNTGELFF
. | few | TRBJ1-1 | TRBV5-1 | TGCGCCAGCAGCTTGGACAGACCGAACACTGAAGCTTTCTTT | CASSLDRPNTEAFF
. | . | TRBJ2-2 | TRBV19 | TGTGCCAGTAGTATTACAGCACTGAACACCGGGGAGCTGTTTTTT | CASSITALNTGELFF
. | . | TRBJ1-5 | TRBV19 | TGTGCCAGTAGAGCCGGGTCCCCAAATCAGCCCCAGCATTTT | CASRAGSPNQPQHF
TRBD1 | . | TRBJ1-2 | TRBV2 | TGTGCCAGCAGTGAGGGAGGTGGACAGGGGGTGGCCTATGGCTACACCTTC | CASSEGGGQGVAYGYTF
. | . | TRBJ1-5 | TRBV10-3 | TGTGCCATCAGTGAGTCATTCATAGGGGGAAACTATAGCAATCAGCCCCAGCATTTT | CAISESFIGGNYSNQPQHF
TRBD1 | . | TRBJ2-6 | TRBV19 | TGTGCCAGTAGTCCCGGACAGGGTGGGAACTCTGGGGCCAACGTCCTGACTTTC | CASSPGQGGNSGANVLTF
TRBD1 | . | TRBJ1-1 | TRBV12-5 | TGTGCTAGTGGTTCGAAACCGGGACAGGGGCCTTCCTACCCGAACACTGAAGCTTTCTTT | CASGSKPGQGPSYPNTEAFF
TRBD2 | once | TRBJ2-5 | TRBV5-1 | TGCGCCAGCAGCACCGGCGGGGGGCGGGAGACCCAGTACTTC | CASSTGGGRETQYF
. | . | TRBJ1-6 | TRBV9 | TGTGCCAGCAGCGTAGGTAGGAATTCACCCCTCCACTTT | CASSVGRNSPLHF
. | . | TRBJ1-4 | TRBV7-9 | TGTGCCAGCAGCTTCGTAGGGTGGAGGCCGCAGGAAGAGAATGAAAAACTGTTTTTT | CASSFVGWRPQEENEKLFF
TRBD1 | . | TRBJ1-5 | TRBV29-1 | TGCAGCGTTGAGGGACAGGGCAATCAGCCCCAGCATTTT | CSVEGQGNQPQHF
TRBD1 | . | TRBJ1-5 | TRBV4-1 | TGCGCCAGCAGCCGGGGACAGGGGAGCAATCAGCCCCAGCATTTT | CASSRGQGSNQPQHF
. | . | TRBJ2-3 | TRBV9 | TGTGCCAGCAGCCGCCAGACGGCGGGGCCCTCTAGCACAGATACGCAGTATTTT | CASSRQTAGPSSTDTQYF
. | . | TRBJ1-5 | TRBV7-9 | TGTGCCAGCAGCTTAGTAGAGGATCAGCCCCAGCATTTT | CASSLVEDQPQHF
. | . | TRBJ1-5 | TRBV10-3 | TGTGCCATCAGTGACCGGGGGGGGGTGAGTAGCAATCAGCCCCAGCATTTT | CAISDRGGVSSNQPQHF
. | . | TRBJ2-1 | TRBV10-3 | TGTGCCATCAGTAACACTGACAATGAGCAGTTCTTC | CAISNTDNEQFF
. | . | TRBJ1-5 | TRBV7-2 | TGTGCCAGCAGCTTAGCGGGAGTGAATCAGCCCCAGCATTTT | CASSLAGVNQPQHF
. | . | TRBJ1-2 | TRBV29-1 | TGCAGCGTTGAAGACAGTTTATATGGCTACACCTTC | CSVEDSLYGYTF
TRBD1 | once | TRBJ1-4 | TRBV2 | TGTGCGGGGGGTGGGAGGGGGCTTGAAAAACTGTTTTTT | CAGGGRGLEKLFF
. | . | TRBJ2-1 | TRBV6-2/TRBV6-3 | TGTGCCAGCAGTTCGCCGGGGCCCCGCGAGCAGTTCTTC | CASSSPGPREQFF
. | . | TRBJ2-3 | TRBV19 | TGTGCCAGTAGCGGGGACTTCACAGATACGCAGTATTTT | CASSGDFTDTQYF
. | . | TRBJ1-3 | TRBV14 | TGTGCCAGCAGCCAACTGGGGAGCTCTGGAAACACCATATATTTT | CASSQLGSSGNTIYF
TRBD1 | . | TRBJ1-2 | TRBV5-4 | TGTGCCAGCAGCGGGGGACAGGGGCTCTATGGCTACACCTTC | CASSGGQGLYGYTF
TRBD1 | . | TRBJ2-2 | TRBV10-3 | TGTGCCATCAATTCCGGGACAGGGGTGACCACCGGGGAGCTGTTTTTT | CAINSGTGVTTGELFF
. | . | TRBJ1-5 | TRBV19 | TGTGCCAGTAGCCCCTCAGGGGCTGGCAATCAGCCCCAGCATTTT | CASSPSGAGNQPQHF
. | medium-sized | TRBJ2-3 | TRBV6-4 | TGTGCCAGCAGTGAAGGGGGGACAGATACGCAGTATTTT | CASSEGGTDTQYF
. | . | TRBJ2-1 | TRBV5-1 | TGCGCCAGCAGCGTGGAACATGAGCAGTTCTTC | CASSVEHEQFF
. | . | TRBJ1-6 | TRBV2 | TGTGCCAGCAGTAATCGTGCTCCGGGACGGTCAAACTCACCCCTCCACTTT | CASSNRAPGRSNSPLHF
. | . | TRBJ2-5 | TRBV20-1 | TGCAGTGCTCTAGGCCAAGAGACCCAGTACTTC | CSALGQETQYF
. | . | TRBJ2-5 | TRBV2 | TGTGCCAGCAGTGGTCCTAGTCGCGAGACCCAGTACTTC | CASSGPSRETQYF
. | . | TRBJ1-2 | TRBV5-1 | TGCGCCAGCAGCTTAAACCTATTAGGAAACTATGGCTACACCTTC | CASSLNLLGNYGYTF